The 19 T cell receptor beta chains reported below all come from one sample, sequenced in a study of cytomegalovirus exposure and HLA in healthy donors. With 60 Vbeta and 13 Jbeta primers, the PCR was carried out. Assay: immunoSEQ multiplex PCR; the TCRdb copy retains only in-frame clones and omits some. The table lists about 160,000 clones, around 80% of them singletons, with 8.5% in the top ten. The sample comprised PBMCs. These receptors all stem from a male donor in good health and CMV-seropositive.

The rearrangement uses TRBV18 and TRBJ2-3, with 14 bases lining up with TRBD2. This CDR3 has 17 residues. V lost 1 base, J lost 1 base, and 1 base stayed unmatched. CDR1 and CDR2 (germline): KGHSH, LQKENI. As DNA, the CDR3 is TGTGCCAGCTCACCACTGGGACTAGCGGGAGGCACAGATACGCAGTATTTT. This codes for CASSPLGLAGGTDTQYF.

V gene TRBV28 combines with J gene TRBJ1-1; D is uncertain. Trimming stripped 3 bases from V and 5 bases from J, with 4 bases between. CDR1 and CDR2 from the germline V gene are MDHEN and SYDVKM. The CDR3 length is 11 residues. CDR3 in DNA: TGTGCCAGCAGTTTTAAAACTGAAGCTTTCTTT. Its protein is CASSFKTEAFF.

The chain uses TRBV11-2 and TRBJ2-5; possible D gene TRBD2, 7 bases. Germline-derived CDR1 and CDR2 are SGHAT and FQNNGV. Trimming shortened V by 3 bases and J by 2 bases, and 13 bases separated the two germline ends. The length of the CDR3 is 15 residues. For the CDR3, the DNA is TGTGCCAGCAGCTTGTGGGGGGGGCTACAAGAGACCCAGTACTTC. Protein product: CASSLWGGLQETQYF.

This rearrangement joins TRBV7-2 to TRBJ1-2; TRBD1 matches at 11 bases. The V segment lost 7 bases and the J segment 8 bases; nucleotides outside the gene matches: 9. Looked up from germline, CDR1 is SGHTA and CDR2 is FQGNSA. The CDR3 consists of 14 residues. CDR3 bases: TGTGCCAGCACGGACAGGGGGCGGGCGAAAGGCTACACCTTC. Its protein product is CASTDRGRAKGYTF.

This chain joins TRBV2 and TRBJ2-5; 10 bases agree with TRBD1. V lost 8 bases and J lost 2; bases outside the gene matches: 8. Per germline, CDR1 SNHLY and CDR2 FYNNEI. The CDR3 contains 15 residues. The CDR3 DNA follows: TGTGCCAGCCCCACGGACAGGGGGTCTCAAGAGACCCAGTACTTC. Encoded protein: CASPTDRGSQETQYF.

The chain recombines TRBV18 with TRBJ1-1; possibly TRBD1 for D (5 bases). In germline, CDR1 is KGHSH, CDR2 LQKENI. The CDR3 length is 16 residues. V was cut by 5 bases and J by 1 base, with 17 bases left in between. The chain's CDR3 is CASSSMSRQQNTEAFF. The CDR3 DNA reads as TGTGCCAGCTCATCGATGTCCAGACAGCAGAACACTGAAGCTTTCTTT.

The chain joins TRBV7-6 to TRBJ1-1, with 10 bases that match TRBD1. Germline V lookup: CDR1 SGHVS, CDR2 FNYEAQ. The CDR3 is 16 amino acids. V shed 2 bases and J 0 bases; nucleotides not matched to a gene: 3. In DNA form, the CDR3 reads TGTGCCAGCAGCTTAAGACAGGGGGCCCTGAACACTGAAGCTTTCTTT. It codes for CASSLRQGALNTEAFF.

The CDR3 region has the DNA TGTGCCAGCAGAGGACTAGCGGGAGGGCCAGAGACCCAGTACTTC. This codes for CASRGLAGGPETQYF. The chain joins TRBV28 to TRBJ2-5, with 15 bases fitting TRBD2. This CDR3 comprises 15 residues. Germline CDR1 reads MDHEN; CDR2 reads SYDVKM. V lost 6 bases and J lost 4; bases outside the gene matches: 3.

This chain links TRBV5-1 with TRBJ2-5, with D possibly matching TRBD2 (5 bases). Germline V gives CDR1 SGHRS, CDR2 YFSETQ. The CDR3 extends over 16 amino acids. The V gene lost 0 bases and the J gene lost 5 bases, with 17 bases spanning the gap. This CDR3 is CASSLGLGPREETQYF. The CDR3 bases are TGCGCCAGCAGCTTGGGGTTAGGCCCGAGGGAGGAGACCCAGTACTTC.

V usage is TRBV30 and J usage is TRBJ2-7; a weak D match, TRBD1 (5 bases). The V gene lost 3 bases and the J gene lost 4 bases, with 10 bases spanning the gap. The CDR3 sequence is 12 residues long. The germline V gene has CDR1 GTSNPN and CDR2 SVGIG (reference sequence). CDR3 loop: CAWSLDMYEQYF. In DNA form, the CDR3 reads TGTGCCTGGAGCCTGGACATGTACGAGCAGTACTTC.

The V call is TRBV12-5, the J call TRBJ1-1; D may be TRBD1 (6 bases). CDR3 length: 13 amino acids. CDR1 and CDR2 from the germline V gene are LGHNT and FRNRAP. CDR3 sequence (DNA): TGTGCCTCCCTCGGGGGGGCCTTAGGTGAAGCTTTCTTT. Translation gives CASLGGALGEAFF.

V is TRBV4-3 and J is TRBJ1-2; D possibly corresponds to TRBD1 (6 bases). With 5 bases removed from V and 8 bases from J, the gap between germline ends came to 24 bases. This CDR3 comprises 16 residues. Germline CDR1 reads LGHNA; CDR2 reads YSLEER. The chain's CDR3 is CASSSVGQGPSWGYTF. DNA of the CDR3: TGCGCCAGCAGCTCGGTAGGCCAGGGGCCCTCCTGGGGCTACACCTTC.

The chain recombines TRBV6-5 with TRBJ2-2, with 10 bases identical to TRBD2. The V gene's germline CDR1 is MNHEY and CDR2 SVGAGI. With 4 bases clipped from V and 6 bases from J, the junction kept 8 bases outside the gene matches. The CDR3 is 16 residues long. The CDR3 DNA reads TGTGCCAGCAGTTCGCGAGCGGGAGGGAGGGCCGGGGAGCTGTTTTTT. Translated, it gives CASSSRAGGRAGELFF.

This chain joins TRBV27 and TRBJ1-1; D is possibly TRBD1 (5 bases). Germline V gene lookup returns CDR1 MNHEY and CDR2 SMNVEV (reference sequence). The CDR3 loop spans 13 amino acids. The V and J ends lost 1 base and 10 bases respectively, with 13 bases between them. The CDR3 nucleotides read TGTGCCAGCAGTTTATATGCAGGGCCCCGAGCTTTCTTT. Its translation: CASSLYAGPRAFF.

This chain joins TRBV10-2 and TRBJ1-1; no clear D. The CDR3 is 15 residues long. Trimming removed 1 base from V and 3 bases from J, with 12 bases in between. The germline V gene encodes CDR1 WSHSY and CDR2 SAAADI. CDR3 DNA sequence: TGCGCCAGCAGTGAGTTCAGGCAGCTTGACACTGAAGCTTTCTTT. Residues: CASSEFRQLDTEAFF.

This rearrangement joins TRBV6-5 to TRBJ2-2; D is perhaps TRBD1 (6 bases). From germline, CDR1 is MNHEY and CDR2 SVGAGI. Trimming pared 4 bases from V and 5 bases from J, leaving 11 bases between. CDR3 length: 14 amino acids. The CDR3 here is CASSSWQGTGELFF. The CDR3 region has the DNA TGTGCCAGCAGTTCATGGCAGGGGACCGGGGAGCTGTTTTTT.

The chain is built from TRBV4-3 and TRBJ1-1; D is uncertain. This CDR3 is built from 13 residues. The V gene lost 5 bases and the J gene lost 11 bases, with 18 bases spanning the gap. Germline V CDR1 and CDR2: LGHNA, YSLEER. This CDR3 is CASSELSGEMAFF. The CDR3 region has the DNA TGCGCCAGCAGCGAATTGTCCGGGGAGATGGCTTTCTTT.

This clone was seen more than once but under ten times. The chain combines TRBV9 with TRBJ2-3; D possibly corresponds to TRBD2 (5 bases). CDR1 is SGDLS, CDR2 YYNGEE, per germline. The CDR3 covers 14 residues. The V end lost 5 bases, the J end lost 3 bases, and 13 bases lay between the germline ends. Written as DNA, the CDR3 is TGTGCCAGCAGTCAAGACCCGGGGACAGATACGCAGTATTTT. This sequence encodes CASSQDPGTDTQYF.

V and J are TRBV19 and TRBJ1-1; 7 nucleotides align to TRBD1. This CDR3 has 13 residues. V lost 6 bases to trimming and J lost 5 bases; unmatched junction nucleotides: 6. Germline V gene sequence: CDR1 LNHDA, CDR2 SQIVND (reference sequence). This CDR3 is CASSNRGVTEAFF. The DNA of the CDR3 is TGTGCCAGTAGCAACAGGGGAGTGACTGAAGCTTTCTTT.